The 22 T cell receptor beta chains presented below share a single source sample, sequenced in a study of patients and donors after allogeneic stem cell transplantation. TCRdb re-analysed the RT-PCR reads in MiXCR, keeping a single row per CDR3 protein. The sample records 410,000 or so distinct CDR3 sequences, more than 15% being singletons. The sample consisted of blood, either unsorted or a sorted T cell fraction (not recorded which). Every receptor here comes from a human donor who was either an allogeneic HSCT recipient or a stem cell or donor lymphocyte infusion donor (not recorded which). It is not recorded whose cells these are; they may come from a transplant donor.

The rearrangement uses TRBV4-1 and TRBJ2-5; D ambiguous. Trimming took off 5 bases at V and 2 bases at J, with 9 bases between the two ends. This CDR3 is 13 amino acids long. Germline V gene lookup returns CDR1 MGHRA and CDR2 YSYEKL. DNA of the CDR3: TGCGCCAGCAGCGCCGACGAGCAAGAGACCCAGTACTTC. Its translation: CASSADEQETQYF.

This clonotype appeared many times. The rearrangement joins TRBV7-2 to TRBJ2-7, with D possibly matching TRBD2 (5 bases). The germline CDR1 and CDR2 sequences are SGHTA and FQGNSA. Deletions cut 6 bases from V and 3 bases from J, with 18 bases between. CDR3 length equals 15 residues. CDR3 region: CASSFIHSGGYEQYF. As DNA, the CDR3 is TGTGCCAGCAGTTTCATCCATTCTGGAGGCTACGAGCAGTACTTC.

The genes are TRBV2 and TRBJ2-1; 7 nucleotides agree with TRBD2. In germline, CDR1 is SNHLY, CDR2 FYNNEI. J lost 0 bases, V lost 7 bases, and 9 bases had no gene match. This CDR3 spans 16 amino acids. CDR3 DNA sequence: TGTGCCAGCACCAGGGAGGGAGGTTACTCCTACAATGAGCAGTTCTTC. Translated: CASTREGGYSYNEQFF. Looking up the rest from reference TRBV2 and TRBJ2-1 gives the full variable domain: EPEVTQTPSHQVTQMGQEVILRCVPISNHLYFYWYRQILGQKVEFLVSFYNNEISEKSEIFDDQFSVERPDGSNFTLKIRSTKLEDSAMYFCASTREGGYSYNEQFFGPGTRLTVL.

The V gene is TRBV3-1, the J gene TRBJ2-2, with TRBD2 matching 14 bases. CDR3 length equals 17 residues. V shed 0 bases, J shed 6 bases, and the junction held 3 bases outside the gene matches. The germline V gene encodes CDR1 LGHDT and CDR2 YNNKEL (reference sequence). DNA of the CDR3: TGTGCCAGCAGCCAAGATAGGACTAGCGGGAGGCCCGGGGAGCTGTTTTTT. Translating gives CASSQDRTSGRPGELFF. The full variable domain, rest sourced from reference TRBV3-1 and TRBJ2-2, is DTAVSQTPKYLVTQMGNDKSIKCEQNLGHDTMYWYKQDSKKFLKIMFSYNNKELIINETVPNRFSPKSPDKAHLNLHINSLELGDSAVYFCASSQDRTSGRPGELFFGEGSRLTVL.

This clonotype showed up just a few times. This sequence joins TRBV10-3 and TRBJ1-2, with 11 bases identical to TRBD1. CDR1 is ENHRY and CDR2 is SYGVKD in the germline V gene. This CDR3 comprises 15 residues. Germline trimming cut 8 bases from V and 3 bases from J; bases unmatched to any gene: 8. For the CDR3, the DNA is TGTGCCATCGGTAGAATGGGACAGGGGGACTATGGCTACACCTTC. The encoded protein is CAIGRMGQGDYGYTF.

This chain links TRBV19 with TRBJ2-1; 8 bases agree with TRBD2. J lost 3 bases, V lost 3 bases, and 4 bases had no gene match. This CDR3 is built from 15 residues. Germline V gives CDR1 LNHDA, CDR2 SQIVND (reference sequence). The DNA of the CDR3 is TGTGCCAGTAGTATCGGGAGGGAGGTCTACAATGAGCAGTTCTTC. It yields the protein CASSIGREVYNEQFF.

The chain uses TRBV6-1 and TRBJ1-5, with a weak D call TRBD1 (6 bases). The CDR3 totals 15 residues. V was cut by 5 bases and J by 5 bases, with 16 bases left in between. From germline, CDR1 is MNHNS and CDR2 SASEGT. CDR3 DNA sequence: TGTGCCAGCAGTAGGGACACCAAGGGTCATCAGCCCCAGCATTTT. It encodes CASSRDTKGHQPQHF.

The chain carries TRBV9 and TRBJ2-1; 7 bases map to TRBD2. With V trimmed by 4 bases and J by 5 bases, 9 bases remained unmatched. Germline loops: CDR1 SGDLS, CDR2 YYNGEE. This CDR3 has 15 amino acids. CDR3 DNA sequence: TGTGCCAGCAGCTCATCGAGGACTAGTCACAATGAGCAGTTCTTC. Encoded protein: CASSSSRTSHNEQFF.

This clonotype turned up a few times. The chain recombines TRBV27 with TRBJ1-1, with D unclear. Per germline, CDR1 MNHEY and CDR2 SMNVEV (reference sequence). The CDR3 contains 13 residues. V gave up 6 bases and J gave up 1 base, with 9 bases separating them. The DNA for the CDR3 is TGTGCCAGCAGAACCCACGGGAACACTGAAGCTTTCTTT. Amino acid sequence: CASRTHGNTEAFF.

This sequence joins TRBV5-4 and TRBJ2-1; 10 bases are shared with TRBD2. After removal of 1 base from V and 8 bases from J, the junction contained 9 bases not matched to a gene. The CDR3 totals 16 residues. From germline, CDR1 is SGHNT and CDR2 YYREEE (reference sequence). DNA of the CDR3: TGTGCCAGCAGCTTGCCGAGCGGGGGGGCGAGGTATGAGCAGTTCTTC. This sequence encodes CASSLPSGGARYEQFF.

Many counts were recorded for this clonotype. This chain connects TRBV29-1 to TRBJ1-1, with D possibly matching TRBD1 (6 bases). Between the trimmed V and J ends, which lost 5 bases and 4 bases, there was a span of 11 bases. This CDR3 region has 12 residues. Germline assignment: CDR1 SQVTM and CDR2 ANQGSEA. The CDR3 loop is CSVTRQATEAFF. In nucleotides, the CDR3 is TGCAGCGTTACAAGACAGGCCACTGAAGCTTTCTTT.

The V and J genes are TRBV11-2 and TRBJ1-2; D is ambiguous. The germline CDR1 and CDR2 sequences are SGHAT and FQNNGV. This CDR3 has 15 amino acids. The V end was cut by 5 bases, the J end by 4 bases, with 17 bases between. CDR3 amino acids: CASSLPGSGIYGYTF. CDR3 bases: TGTGCCAGCAGCCTCCCGGGGTCAGGCATCTATGGCTACACCTTC.

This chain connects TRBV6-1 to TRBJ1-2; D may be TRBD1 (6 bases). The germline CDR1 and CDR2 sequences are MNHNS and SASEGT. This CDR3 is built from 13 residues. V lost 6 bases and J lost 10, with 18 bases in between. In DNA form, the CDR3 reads TGTGCCAGCAGACTACTGGACAGAGCACTCTACACCTTC. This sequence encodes CASRLLDRALYTF.

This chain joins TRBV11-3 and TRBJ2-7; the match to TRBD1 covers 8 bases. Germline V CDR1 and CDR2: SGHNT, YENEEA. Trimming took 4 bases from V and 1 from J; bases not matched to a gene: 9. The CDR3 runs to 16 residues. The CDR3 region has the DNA TGTGCCAGCAGCTCCCGGTCCGGGACAGGATCCTACGAGCAGTACTTC. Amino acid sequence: CASSSRSGTGSYEQYF.

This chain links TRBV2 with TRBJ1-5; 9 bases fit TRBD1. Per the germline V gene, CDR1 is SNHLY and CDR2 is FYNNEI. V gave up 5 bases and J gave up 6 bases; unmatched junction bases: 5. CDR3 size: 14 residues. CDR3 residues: CASSIQGATQPQHF. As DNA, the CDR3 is TGTGCCAGCAGTATACAGGGGGCTACTCAGCCCCAGCATTTT.

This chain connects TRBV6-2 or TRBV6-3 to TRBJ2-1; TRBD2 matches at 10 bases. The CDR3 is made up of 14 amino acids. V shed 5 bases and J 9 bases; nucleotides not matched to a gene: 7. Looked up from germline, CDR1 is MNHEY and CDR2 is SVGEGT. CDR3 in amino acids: CASSASGGAGEQFF. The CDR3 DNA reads TGTGCCAGCAGTGCCAGCGGGGGGGCTGGTGAGCAGTTCTTC.

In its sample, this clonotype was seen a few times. The CDR3 spells CASSTDKTYEQYF. The CDR3 nucleotides read TGTGCCAGCAGCACGGACAAAACCTACGAGCAGTACTTC. The chain carries TRBV11-2 and TRBJ2-7, with D perhaps matching TRBD1 (5 bases). The CDR3 loop spans 13 amino acids. Germline-derived CDR1 and CDR2 are SGHAT and FQNNGV. The V and J ends lost 5 bases and 2 bases respectively, with 10 bases between them.

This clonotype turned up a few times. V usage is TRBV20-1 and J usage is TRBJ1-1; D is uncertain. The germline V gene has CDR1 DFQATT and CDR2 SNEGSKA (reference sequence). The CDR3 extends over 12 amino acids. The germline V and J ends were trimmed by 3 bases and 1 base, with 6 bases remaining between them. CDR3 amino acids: CSASRRNTEAFF. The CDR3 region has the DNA TGCAGTGCTAGTCGGCGGAACACTGAAGCTTTCTTT.

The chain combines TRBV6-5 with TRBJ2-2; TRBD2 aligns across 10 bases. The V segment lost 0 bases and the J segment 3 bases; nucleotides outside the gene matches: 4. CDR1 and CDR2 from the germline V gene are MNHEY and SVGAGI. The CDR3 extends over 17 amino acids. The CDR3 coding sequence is TGTGCCAGCAGTTACTCGTCCCTAGCGGGAGACACCGGGGAGCTGTTTTTT. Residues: CASSYSSLAGDTGELFF.

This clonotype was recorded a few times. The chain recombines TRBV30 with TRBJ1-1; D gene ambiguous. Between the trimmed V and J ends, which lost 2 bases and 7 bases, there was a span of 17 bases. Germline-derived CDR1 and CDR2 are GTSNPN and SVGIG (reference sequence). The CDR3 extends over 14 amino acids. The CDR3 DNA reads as TGTGCCTGGAGTCCGGTCGGAGAGAGAAATGAAGCTTTCTTT. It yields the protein CAWSPVGERNEAFF.

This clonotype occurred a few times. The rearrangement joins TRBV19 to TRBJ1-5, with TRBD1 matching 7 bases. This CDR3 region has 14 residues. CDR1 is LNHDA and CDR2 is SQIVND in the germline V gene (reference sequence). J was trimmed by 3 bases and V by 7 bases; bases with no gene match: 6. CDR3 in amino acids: CASTTGEINQPQHF. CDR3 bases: TGTGCCAGTACAACAGGGGAAATCAATCAGCCCCAGCATTTT. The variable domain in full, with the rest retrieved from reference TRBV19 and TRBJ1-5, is DGGITQSPKYLFRKEGQNVTLSCEQNLNHDAMYWYRQDPGQGLRLIYYSQIVNDFQKGDIAEGYSVSREKKESFPLTVTSAQKNPTAFYLCASTTGEINQPQHFGDGTRLSIL.

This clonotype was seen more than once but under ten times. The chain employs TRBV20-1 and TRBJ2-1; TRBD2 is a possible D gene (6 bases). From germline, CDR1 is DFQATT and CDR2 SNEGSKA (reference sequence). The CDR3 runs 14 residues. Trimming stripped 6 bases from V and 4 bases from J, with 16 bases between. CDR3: CSAPPGLKYNEQFF. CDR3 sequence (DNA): TGCAGTGCCCCACCGGGACTTAAGTACAATGAGCAGTTCTTC.